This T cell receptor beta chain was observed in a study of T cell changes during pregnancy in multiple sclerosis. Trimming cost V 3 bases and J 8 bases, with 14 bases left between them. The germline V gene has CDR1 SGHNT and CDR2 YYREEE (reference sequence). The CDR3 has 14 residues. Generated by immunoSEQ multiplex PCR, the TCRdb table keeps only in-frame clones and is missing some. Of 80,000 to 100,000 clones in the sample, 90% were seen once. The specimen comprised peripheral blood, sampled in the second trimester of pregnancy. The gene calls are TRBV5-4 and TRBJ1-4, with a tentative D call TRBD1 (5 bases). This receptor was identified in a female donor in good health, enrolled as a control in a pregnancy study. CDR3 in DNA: TGTGCCAGCAGCTCCGGACGGGAGGGGGAAAAACTGTTTTTT. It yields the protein CASSSGREGEKLFF. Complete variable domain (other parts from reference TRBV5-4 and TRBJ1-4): ETGVTQSPTHLIKTRGQQVTLRCSSQSGHNTVSWYQQALGQGPQFIFQYYREEENGRGNFPPRFSGLQFPNYSSELNVNALELDDSALYLCASSSGREGEKLFFGSGTQLSVL.